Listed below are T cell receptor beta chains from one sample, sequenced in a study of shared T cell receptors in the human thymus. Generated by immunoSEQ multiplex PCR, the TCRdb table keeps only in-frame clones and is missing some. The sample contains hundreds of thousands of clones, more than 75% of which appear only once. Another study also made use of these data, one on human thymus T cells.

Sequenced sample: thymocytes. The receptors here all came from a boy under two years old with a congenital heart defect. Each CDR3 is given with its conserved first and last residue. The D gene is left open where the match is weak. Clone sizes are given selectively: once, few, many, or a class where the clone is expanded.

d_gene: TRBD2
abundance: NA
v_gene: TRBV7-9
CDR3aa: CASAVRGAGYGELFF

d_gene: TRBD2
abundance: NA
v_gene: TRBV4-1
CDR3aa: CASSRRKGTSGGAEQYF

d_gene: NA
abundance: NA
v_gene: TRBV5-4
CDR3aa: CASSWGGTGNTIYF

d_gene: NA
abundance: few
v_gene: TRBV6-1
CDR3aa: CASREGTYEQYF

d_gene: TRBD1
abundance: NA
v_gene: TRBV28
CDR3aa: CASSPDLTKLQGEIGYTF

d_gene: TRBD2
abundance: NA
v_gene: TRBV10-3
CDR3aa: CAISEFWGGTSQFKQYF

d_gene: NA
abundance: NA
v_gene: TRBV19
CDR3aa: CASSETASYEQYF

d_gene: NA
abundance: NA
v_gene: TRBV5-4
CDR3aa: CASSLLGSTGTSGNTIYF

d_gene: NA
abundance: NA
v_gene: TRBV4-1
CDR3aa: CASSQDGGTRRLTSYEQYF

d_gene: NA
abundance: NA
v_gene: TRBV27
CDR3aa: CASRQDNQPQHF

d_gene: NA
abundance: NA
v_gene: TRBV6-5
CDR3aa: CASSSDLGGEETEAFF

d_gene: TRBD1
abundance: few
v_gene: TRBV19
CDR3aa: CASSTVGQGTSNQPQHF

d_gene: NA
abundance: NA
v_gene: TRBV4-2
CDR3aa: CASSQGLYGTHPNSPLHF

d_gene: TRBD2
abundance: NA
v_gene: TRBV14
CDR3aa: CASSQEKRGDQETQYF

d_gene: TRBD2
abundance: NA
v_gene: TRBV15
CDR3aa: CATSTLAGGPPDTQYF

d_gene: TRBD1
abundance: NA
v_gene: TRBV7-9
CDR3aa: CASSLRNSDRGGNTIYF

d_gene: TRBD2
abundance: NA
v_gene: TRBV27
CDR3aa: CASTRKREGPYEQYF

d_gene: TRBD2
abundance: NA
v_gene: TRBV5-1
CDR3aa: CASGKLAGFYNEQFF

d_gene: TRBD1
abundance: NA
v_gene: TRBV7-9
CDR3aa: CASADRAYNSPLHF

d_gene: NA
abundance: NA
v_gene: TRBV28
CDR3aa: CASSFGGAGNTIYF

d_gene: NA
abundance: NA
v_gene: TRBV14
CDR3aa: CASSGGGMYTGELFF

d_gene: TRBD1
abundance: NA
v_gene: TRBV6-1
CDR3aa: CASSEVEGAVTGELFF

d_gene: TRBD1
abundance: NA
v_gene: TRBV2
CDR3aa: CATRLPRQGNGYTF

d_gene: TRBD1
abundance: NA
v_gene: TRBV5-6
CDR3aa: CASSLLRQGGLNTDTQYF

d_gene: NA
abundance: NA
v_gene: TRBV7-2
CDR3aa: CASSFDRVENEKLFF

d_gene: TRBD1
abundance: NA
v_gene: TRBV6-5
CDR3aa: CASSFARDRVYEQYF

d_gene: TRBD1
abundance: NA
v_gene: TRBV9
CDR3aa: CASSPGQGSRGSGYTF

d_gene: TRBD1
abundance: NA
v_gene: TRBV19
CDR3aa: CAIKDRVVLPQHF

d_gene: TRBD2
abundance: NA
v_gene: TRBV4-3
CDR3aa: CASSQEAGDDNEQFF

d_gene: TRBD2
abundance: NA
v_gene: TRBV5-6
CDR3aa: CASSPAGGQETQYF

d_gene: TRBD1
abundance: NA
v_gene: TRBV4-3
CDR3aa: CASSQSPGQGTYGYTF

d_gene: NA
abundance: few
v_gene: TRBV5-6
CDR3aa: CASSSGHLSYTF

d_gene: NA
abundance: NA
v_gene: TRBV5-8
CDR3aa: CASSPPGQRRNTQYF

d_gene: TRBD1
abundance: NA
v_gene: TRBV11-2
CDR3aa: CASSGDRRDYEQYF

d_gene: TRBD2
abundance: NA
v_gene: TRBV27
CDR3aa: CASSLFTSGGAASTGELFF

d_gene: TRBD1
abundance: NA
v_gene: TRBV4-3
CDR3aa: CASSQDGDREIRPNEKLFF

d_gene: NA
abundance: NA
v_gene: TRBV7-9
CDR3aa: CASSLDIPGLCGYTF